The clone carrying this T cell receptor beta chain has only a few counts. In germline, CDR1 is GTSNPN, CDR2 SVGIG (reference sequence). This CDR3 region has 13 residues. Trimming removed 0 bases at V and 2 bases at J, with 7 bases between. The data belong to a study of blood T cell repertoires in COVID-19. Study details: Whether acute or convalescent, the COVID-19 samples came from the United States, Italy and Spain. From T cells, B-cell-depleted T cells, or PBMCs came the material, which was cDNA or gDNA.

As originally analysed: Scientists estimated how many nucleated cells there were by amplifying reference gene primers. Assay: immunoSEQ multiplex PCR; the TCRdb copy retains only in-frame clones and omits some. V and J calls and clone size are copied from that table; D and trimming were computed from the DNA. The sample shows 200,000 to 250,000 clones, just over 85% of them seen only once. The source of this sequence is a man aged 18 to 30 with active or convalescent COVID-19. The sample was peripheral blood. V usage is TRBV30 and J usage is TRBJ2-5; D is undetermined. This CDR3 reads CAWSVYSQETQYF. The CDR3 nucleotides read TGTGCCTGGAGTGTATACAGTCAAGAGACCCAGTACTTC.